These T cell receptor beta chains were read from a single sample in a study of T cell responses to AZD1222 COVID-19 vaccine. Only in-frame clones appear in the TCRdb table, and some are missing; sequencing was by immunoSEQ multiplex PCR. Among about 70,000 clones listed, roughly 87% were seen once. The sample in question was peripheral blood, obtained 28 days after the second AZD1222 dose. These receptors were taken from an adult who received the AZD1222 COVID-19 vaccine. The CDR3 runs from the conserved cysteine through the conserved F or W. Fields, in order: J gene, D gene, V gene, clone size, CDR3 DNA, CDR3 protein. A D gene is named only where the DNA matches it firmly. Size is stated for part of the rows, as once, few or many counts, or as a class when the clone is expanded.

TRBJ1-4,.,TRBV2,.,TGTGCCAGCAGTGACTATGAAAAACTGTTTTTT,CASSDYEKLFF
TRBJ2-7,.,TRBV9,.,TGTGCCAGCAGCCCCCCGACAGGACACTACGAGCAGTACTTC,CASSPPTGHYEQYF
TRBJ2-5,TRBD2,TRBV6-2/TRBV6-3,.,TGTGCCAGCAGTTACTATCCGGGAGGGAAGACCCAGTACTTC,CASSYYPGGKTQYF
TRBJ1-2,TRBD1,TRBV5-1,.,TGCGCCAGCAGCTTGGGGGACAGCCTAACCTATGGCTACACCTTC,CASSLGDSLTYGYTF
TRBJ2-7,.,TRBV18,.,TGTGCCAGCTCCGGGCTGGGCCACGAGCAGTACTTC,CASSGLGHEQYF
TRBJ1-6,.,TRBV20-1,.,TGCAGTGGAGGGGTTAGTTCACCCCTCCACTTT,CSGGVSSPLHF
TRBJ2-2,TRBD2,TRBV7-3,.,TGTGCCAGCAGCTTAGAGGCTAGCGGGGCGACCGGGGAGCTGTTTTTT,CASSLEASGATGELFF
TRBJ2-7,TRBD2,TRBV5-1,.,TGCGCCAGCAGCTCCAGGGAGGGCTACGAGCAGTACTTC,CASSSREGYEQYF
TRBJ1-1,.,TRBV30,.,TGTGCCTGGAGTAATATTGGTGACCTTAACACTGAAGCTTTCTTT,CAWSNIGDLNTEAFF
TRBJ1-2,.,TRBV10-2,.,TGCGCCAGCAGTGAGTCGATTTGGGGCGGATACACCTTC,CASSESIWGGYTF
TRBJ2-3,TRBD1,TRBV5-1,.,TGCGCCAGCAGCCCGGGACAGGGGGACACAGATACGCAGTATTTT,CASSPGQGDTDTQYF
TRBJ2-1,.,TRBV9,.,TGTGCCAGCAGCGTAGGTAACCAGGGGTTGGATGAGCAGTTCTTC,CASSVGNQGLDEQFF
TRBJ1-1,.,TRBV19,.,TGTGCCAGTAGTTCTATCATGAACACTGAAGCTTTCTTT,CASSSIMNTEAFF
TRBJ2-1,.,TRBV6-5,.,TGTGCCAGCAGTTTCCAGGGAGGTGAGCAGTTCTTC,CASSFQGGEQFF
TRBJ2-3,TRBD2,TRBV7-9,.,TGTGCCAGCAGCGTCCCACTAGCGGTGAGCACAGATACGCAGTATTTT,CASSVPLAVSTDTQYF
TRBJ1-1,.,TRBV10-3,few,TGTGCCAGCAGACAGGAACTGAACACTGAAGCTTTCTTT,CASRQELNTEAFF
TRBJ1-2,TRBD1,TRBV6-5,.,TGTGCCAGCAGTCCGACAGGGATAAATGGCTACACCTTC,CASSPTGINGYTF
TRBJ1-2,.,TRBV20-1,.,TGCAGTGTTACTGACAGCACCTATGGCTACACCTTC,CSVTDSTYGYTF
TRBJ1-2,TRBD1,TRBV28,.,TGTGCCAGCAGCCCCGGGACAGGGGGCTACACCTTC,CASSPGTGGYTF
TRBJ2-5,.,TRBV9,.,TGTGCCAGCTCACGGGCATTGGGGGAGACCCAGTACTTC,CASSRALGETQYF
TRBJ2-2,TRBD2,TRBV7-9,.,TGTGCCAGCAGCCCACTGCTAGCGGGAGCGACCGGGGAGCTGTTTTTT,CASSPLLAGATGELFF
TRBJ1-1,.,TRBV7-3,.,TGTGCCAGCAAGGCAGGGTCGCGGAACACTGAAGCTTTCTTT,CASKAGSRNTEAFF
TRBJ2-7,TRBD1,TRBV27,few,TGTGCCAGCAGGCTACAGGGGGCAGCCTACGAGCAGTACTTC,CASRLQGAAYEQYF
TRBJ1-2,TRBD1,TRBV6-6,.,TGTGCCAGCAGTTACTCGAGCACAGGGGGCTATGGCTACACCTTC,CASSYSSTGGYGYTF
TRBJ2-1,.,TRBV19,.,TGTGCCAGTAGCCTAGCGACAGGGAGCTCCTACAATGAGCAGTTCTTC,CASSLATGSSYNEQFF
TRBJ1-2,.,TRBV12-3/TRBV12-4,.,TGTGCCAGCAGTACTGACAGAAAGGCTGGCTACACCTTC,CASSTDRKAGYTF